This T cell receptor (beta chain) was obtained from a study of blood T cell repertoires in COVID-19. Whole-study context: Both acute and convalescent COVID-19 samples were obtained from the United States, Italy and Spain.

The CDR3 contains 15 residues. The germline V gene has CDR1 SGHDT and CDR2 YYEEEE. The V and J ends lost 3 bases and 1 base respectively, with 13 bases between them. Generated by immunoSEQ multiplex PCR, the TCRdb table keeps only in-frame clones and is missing some. The top ten clones hold about 5% of a sample with approximately 150,000 clones, approximately 90% of them seen once. The chain is built from TRBV5-6 and TRBJ2-5, with D tentatively TRBD2 (7 bases). Sequenced input: peripheral blood. This sequence originates from a human donor in a cohort sampled during active COVID-19. The CDR3 DNA reads as TGTGCCAGCAGCTCCTGGGGGGGCAGCCAAGAGACCCAGTACTTC. Translation: CASSSWGGSQETQYF.